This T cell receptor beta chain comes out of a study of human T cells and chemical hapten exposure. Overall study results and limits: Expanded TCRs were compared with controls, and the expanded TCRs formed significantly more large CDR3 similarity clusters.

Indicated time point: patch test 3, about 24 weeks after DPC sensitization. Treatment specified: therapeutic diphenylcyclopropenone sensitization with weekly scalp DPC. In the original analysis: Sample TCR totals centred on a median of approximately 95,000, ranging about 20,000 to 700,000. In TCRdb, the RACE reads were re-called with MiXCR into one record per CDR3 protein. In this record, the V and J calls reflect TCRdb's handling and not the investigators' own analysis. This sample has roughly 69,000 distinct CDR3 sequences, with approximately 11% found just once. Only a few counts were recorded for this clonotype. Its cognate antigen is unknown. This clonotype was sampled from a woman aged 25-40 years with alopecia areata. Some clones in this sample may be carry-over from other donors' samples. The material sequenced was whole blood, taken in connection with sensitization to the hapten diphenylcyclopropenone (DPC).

For the CDR3, the DNA is TGTGCCAGCTCCCCGGCAGGGAGGAACACTGAAGCTTTCTTT. Amino acid sequence: CASSPAGRNTEAFF. J is TRBJ1-1 and V is TRBV18; TRBD1 might be the D (5 bases). Trimming shortened V by 6 bases and J by 1 base, and 12 bases separated the two germline ends. The CDR3 runs 14 residues. CDR1 is KGHSH and CDR2 is LQKENI in the germline V gene.